These 26 T cell receptor beta chains were sequenced from one sample in a study of T cells in Graves' hyperthyroidism and ophthalmopathy (dated by TCRdb to the late 2010s). Libraries were made using multiplex PCR. Sequencing used an Illumina HiSeq 2000. Amplification of TCR beta CDR3 regions was carried out from RNA transcripts. A first-round RT-PCR of the TCR CDR3 used the HTBI primer set with the Qiagen OneStep RT-PCR kit. TCRdb ran its own pipeline on the public reads, namely fastp trimming at Q25 and MiXCR clone calling, and kept in-frame beta chains. Rows are unified per CDR3 protein, each entry keeping the most common DNA and genes. In this sample the table shows roughly 400,000 distinct CDR3 sequences, over 13% of which occur a single time. Around 27% of the sample comes from the top ten. The specimen was blood. The receptor source for this set is a man in his forties or fifties with Graves' ophthalmopathy.

This clonotype showed up many times. The chain combines TRBV28 with TRBJ2-7; TRBD1 agrees at 7 bases. Germline V CDR1 and CDR2: MDHEN, SYDVKM. The V segment lost 6 bases and the J segment 9 bases; nucleotides outside the gene matches: 23. The CDR3 spans 17 residues. CDR3 DNA: TGTGCCAGCAGACTAAAGCCCGGGACAGCACAGGCTACGAGGCAGTACTTC. Encoded protein: CASRLKPGTAQATRQYF.

CDR3 amino acids: CAISDLRWDRGTQYF. Written as DNA, the CDR3 is TGTGCCATCAGTGACTTAAGATGGGACAGGGGGACCCAGTACTTC. The chain uses TRBV10-3 and TRBJ2-5, with 10 bases that match TRBD1. This CDR3 spans 15 amino acids. CDR1 and CDR2 from the germline V gene are ENHRY and SYGVKD. The junction had 8 bases not matched to a gene; V was cut back by 3 bases and J by 7 bases.

In this sample, this clonotype turned up many times. The chain links TRBV12-3 or TRBV12-4 to TRBJ2-7; 13 bases agree with TRBD2. The CDR3 sequence is 17 residues long. J lost 7 bases, V lost 4 bases, and 13 bases had no gene match. CDR3 amino acids: CASSYGLGLAGADEQYF. In nucleotides, the CDR3 is TGTGCCAGCAGTTACGGGTTAGGACTAGCGGGAGCAGATGAGCAGTACTTC.

The chain carries TRBV24-1 and TRBJ1-2; the match to TRBD1 covers 9 bases. With V trimmed by 3 bases and J by 7 bases, 2 bases remained unmatched. The V gene's germline CDR1 is KGHDR and CDR2 SFDVKD. The CDR3 has 13 amino acids. CDR3 DNA sequence: TGTGCCACCAGTGATCCGGACAGGGGTGGCTACACCTTC. Protein: CATSDPDRGGYTF.

This clonotype was observed a handful of times. This rearrangement joins TRBV4-1 to TRBJ1-5; 11 bases agree with TRBD1. Germline CDR1 and CDR2: MGHRA and YSYEKL. Unmatched junction bases numbered 10, after V lost 3 bases and J lost 6 bases. This CDR3 is built from 17 residues. For the CDR3, the DNA is TGCGCCAGCAGCCAGGACGCCGGGACAGGGGGTTTTCAGCCCCAGCATTTT. Its protein product is CASSQDAGTGGFQPQHF.

The sample holds many counts of this clonotype. The gene calls are TRBV6-1 and TRBJ1-3, with D maybe TRBD1 (5 bases). V lost 6 bases to trimming and J lost 0 bases, with 9 bases between them. CDR3 length: 14 residues. The germline V gene has CDR1 MNHNS and CDR2 SASEGT. The CDR3, as DNA: TGTGCCAGCAGATCGACAGACTCTGGAAACACCATATATTTT. Protein sequence: CASRSTDSGNTIYF.

In this sample, this clonotype turned up a few times. The chain links TRBV7-9 to TRBJ2-1; 9 bases align to TRBD1. The V gene end was trimmed by 3 bases and the J gene end by 0 bases; junction bases not matched to a gene: 3. The germline V gene encodes CDR1 SEHNR and CDR2 FQNEAQ (reference sequence). The CDR3 is 16 amino acids. The CDR3 reads CASSFNRGHSYNEQFF. The DNA of the CDR3 is TGTGCCAGCAGCTTCAACAGGGGGCACTCCTACAATGAGCAGTTCTTC.

This chain connects TRBV5-1 to TRBJ2-1; 8 positions agree with TRBD1. Germline CDR1 SGHRS, CDR2 YFSETQ. The CDR3 sequence is 14 residues long. Germline trimming cut 3 bases from V and 5 bases from J; bases unmatched to any gene: 4. The chain's CDR3 is CASSSGQVDNEQFF. For the CDR3, the DNA is TGCGCCAGCAGCTCGGGACAGGTGGACAATGAGCAGTTCTTC.

The chain is built from TRBV9 and TRBJ2-7; 9 positions agree with TRBD2. Trimming removed 6 bases from V and 5 bases from J; junction bases left unmatched: 12. This CDR3 is built from 15 residues. Germline loops: CDR1 SGDLS, CDR2 YYNGEE. Here the CDR3 DNA reads TGTGCCAGCAATAGCGGGAGCGGGTTGCGGGACGAGCAGTACTTC. The encoded protein is CASNSGSGLRDEQYF.

This clonotype has a handful of counts. The chain uses TRBV9 and TRBJ2-6; 12 positions match TRBD2. The CDR3 totals 18 residues. J was trimmed by 0 bases and V by 2 bases; bases with no gene match: 3. Germline CDR1 is SGDLS and CDR2 is YYNGEE. This CDR3 reads CASSVLAGGSSGANVLTF. For the CDR3, the DNA is TGTGCCAGCAGCGTTCTAGCGGGAGGGAGCTCTGGGGCCAACGTCCTGACTTTC.

V gene TRBV6-2 or TRBV6-3 combines with J gene TRBJ2-2; 8 bases match TRBD1. From germline, CDR1 is MNHEY and CDR2 SVGEGT. V gave up 5 bases and J gave up 9 bases; unmatched junction bases: 14. The CDR3 totals 16 residues. The CDR3 is CASSHSRDRPFRELFF. In nucleotides, the CDR3 is TGTGCCAGCAGTCATTCCCGGGACAGGCCCTTCCGGGAGCTGTTTTTT.

This clonotype came up many times. The chain combines TRBV18 with TRBJ2-7; D not certain. The CDR3 contains 12 residues. The germline V gene encodes CDR1 KGHSH and CDR2 LQKENI. V was pared by 6 bases and J by 7 bases, with 13 bases between. The CDR3: CASSETFGEQYF. The CDR3 DNA sequence: TGTGCCAGCTCGGAAACTTTTGGAGAGCAGTACTTC.

This clonotype has ten or more counts. The gene calls are TRBV24-1 and TRBJ1-5, with D unclear. This CDR3 region has 14 residues. With 3 bases removed from V and 4 bases from J, the gap between germline ends came to 9 bases. The germline V gene encodes CDR1 KGHDR and CDR2 SFDVKD. The CDR3 loop reads CATSDTSGNQPQHF. The CDR3 DNA is TGTGCCACCAGTGATACGTCAGGTAATCAGCCCCAGCATTTT.

This clonotype was observed many times. The chain has TRBV9 and TRBJ2-2, with D possibly matching TRBD1 (5 bases). This CDR3 is 15 amino acids long. Trimming took 0 bases from V and 6 from J, leaving 12 bases between them. Germline V gives CDR1 SGDLS, CDR2 YYNGEE. This CDR3 reads CASSVAAGLAGELFF. The DNA of the CDR3 is TGTGCCAGCAGCGTAGCTGCAGGGCTGGCCGGGGAGCTGTTTTTT.

This clonotype was seen more than once but under ten times. At one end the junction does not follow the germline gene, possibly because of a read error. The chain recombines TRBV2 with TRBJ2-2, with D perhaps TRBD2 (5 bases). CDR3 size: 14 residues. CDR1 and CDR2 (germline): SNHLY, FYNNEI. The CDR3 nucleotides read TGTGCCATTGCTGGGTACGGGAACACCGGGGAGCTGTTTTTC. As protein: CAIAGYGNTGELFF.

In its sample, this clonotype was seen many times. The chain employs TRBV2 and TRBJ2-7; 8 positions agree with TRBD2. V was pared by 3 bases and J by 6 bases, with 10 bases of the junction left unmatched. Germline loops: CDR1 SNHLY, CDR2 FYNNEI. The CDR3 has 15 amino acids. In DNA form, the CDR3 reads TGTGCCAGCAGTGATGGCGGGAGGCGCACCGGCGAGCAGTACTTC. Translated, it gives CASSDGGRRTGEQYF. Supplemented by reference TRBV2 and TRBJ2-7, the full variable domain reads EPEVTQTPSHQVTQMGQEVILRCVPISNHLYFYWYRQILGQKVEFLVSFYNNEISEKSEIFDDQFSVERPDGSNFTLKIRSTKLEDSAMYFCASSDGGRRTGEQYFGPGTRLTVT.

This clonotype was recorded at least ten times. The chain uses TRBV5-1 and TRBJ2-7; D uncertain. CDR1 is SGHRS and CDR2 is YFSETQ in the germline V gene. Trimming took 0 bases from V and 2 from J, leaving 12 bases between them. The CDR3 has 15 amino acids. As DNA, the CDR3 is TGCGCCAGCAGCTTGGGGGCCGCGCGAACCTACGAGCAGTACTTC. Translating gives CASSLGAARTYEQYF. Drawing the rest from reference TRBV5-1 and TRBJ2-7, the complete variable domain is KAGVTQTPRYLIKTRGQQVTLSCSPISGHRSVSWYQQTPGQGLQFLFEYFSETQRNKGNFPGRFSGRQFSNSRSEMNVSTLELGDSALYLCASSLGAARTYEQYFGPGTRLTVT.

This clonotype was observed many times. DNA for the CDR3: TGTGCCAGCAGCTTACCCTGGATTAGTCAAGAGACCCAGTACTTC. It codes for CASSLPWISQETQYF. The V and J genes are TRBV7-8 and TRBJ2-5; D unresolved. Trimming removed 2 bases from V and 2 bases from J, with 12 bases in between. CDR1 is SGHVS, CDR2 FQNEAQ, per germline. The CDR3 covers 15 residues.

This clonotype was seen more than once but under ten times. This chain connects TRBV29-1 to TRBJ1-5, with 12 positions matching TRBD1. This CDR3 is 16 amino acids long. The germline gives CDR1 SQVTM, CDR2 ANQGSEA. V lost 6 bases to trimming and J lost 2 bases; unmatched junction nucleotides: 8. The CDR3 DNA reads TGCAGCGTCGCCGGGACAGGGGGCGCGGGCAATCAGCCCCAGCATTTT. Translated: CSVAGTGGAGNQPQHF.

In this sample, this clonotype turned up many times. V usage is TRBV20-1 and J usage is TRBJ2-3; 7 bases match TRBD2. V lost 7 bases and J lost 2; bases outside the gene matches: 9. CDR1 is DFQATT and CDR2 is SNEGSKA in the germline V gene (reference sequence). This CDR3 spans 14 amino acids. The CDR3 loop reads CSVDGLEITDTQYF. CDR3 bases: TGCAGTGTAGACGGACTAGAGATCACAGATACGCAGTATTTT.

This clonotype was detected many times. This chain connects TRBV5-1 to TRBJ2-7, with TRBD1 matching 11 bases. V lost 4 bases to trimming and J lost 7 bases; unmatched junction nucleotides: 10. Germline V gives CDR1 SGHRS, CDR2 YFSETQ. This CDR3 comprises 15 residues. In DNA form, the CDR3 reads TGCGCCAGCAGCGCCCGGGACAGGGGGTGGAGGGAGCAGTACTTC. It specifies CASSARDRGWREQYF.

This clonotype was recorded at least ten times. The chain joins TRBV5-1 to TRBJ2-1; 7 bases match TRBD2. Germline CDR1 and CDR2: SGHRS and YFSETQ. The CDR3 runs to 15 residues. V shed 5 bases, J shed 0 bases, and the junction held 5 bases outside the gene matches. The CDR3 DNA reads as TGCGCCAGCAGAATCGCGGGGGACTCCTACAATGAGCAGTTCTTC. Amino acid sequence: CASRIAGDSYNEQFF.

This clonotype has at least ten counts. The rearrangement uses TRBV24-1 and TRBJ1-2, with a possible D match to TRBD1 (6 bases). The CDR3 spans 15 residues. Per germline, CDR1 KGHDR and CDR2 SFDVKD. The V gene lost 4 bases and the J gene lost 4 bases, with 15 bases spanning the gap. CDR3 bases: TGTGCCACCAGTGACCCCGAGGGACACCGCTATGGCTACACCTTC. Translated, it gives CATSDPEGHRYGYTF.

This clonotype was seen repeatedly, ten times or more. The J gene is TRBJ1-1, the V gene TRBV5-1, with D perhaps TRBD1 (5 bases). V lost 5 bases and J lost 4, with 18 bases in between. Germline V gene lookup returns CDR1 SGHRS and CDR2 YFSETQ. This CDR3 is 15 amino acids long. The CDR3 loop reads CASRLTGGRGTEAFF. The CDR3 DNA reads as TGCGCCAGCAGATTAACTGGGGGACGAGGCACTGAAGCTTTCTTT.

The table lists this clonotype with many counts. The rearrangement links TRBV20-1 to TRBJ2-5, with a weak D call TRBD1 (6 bases). Deletions cut 5 bases from V and 2 bases from J, with 12 bases between. The germline V gene encodes CDR1 DFQATT and CDR2 SNEGSKA (reference sequence). The CDR3 contains 13 residues. The CDR3 DNA is TGCAGTGCTCGACAGGTTGGACAAGAGACCCAGTACTTC. Protein sequence: CSARQVGQETQYF.

This clonotype was seen only a few times. The chain uses TRBV7-9 and TRBJ2-6, with TRBD1 matching 8 bases. CDR3 length: 18 amino acids. CDR1 and CDR2 (germline): SEHNR, FQNEAQ (reference sequence). Trimming at V came to 5 bases and at J to 1 base, leaving 10 bases not matched to a gene. DNA for the CDR3: TGTGCCAGCAGCAGTTACAGGGGGTTCCTTTCTGGGGCCAACGTCCTGACTTTC. Amino acid sequence: CASSSYRGFLSGANVLTF. Together with reference TRBV7-9 and TRBJ2-6, the CDR3 gives the full variable domain: DTGVSQNPRHKITKRGQNVTFRCDPISEHNRLYWYRQTLGQGPEFLTYFQNEAQLEKSRLLSDRFSAERPKGSFSTLEIQRTEQGDSAMYLCASSSYRGFLSGANVLTFGAGSRLTVL.